Listed here are 27 T cell receptor beta chains from one sample, sequenced in a study of blood T cell repertoires in COVID-19. Sequenced by immunoSEQ multiplex PCR; TCRdb stores in-frame clones only, minus some. The sample records 360,000 or so clones, 88% being singletons. The sequenced material came from PBMCs or T cells enriched from blood (not recorded which). The source is a woman in her 30s who had been exposed to COVID-19.

This clone was counted a single time. The chain carries TRBV12-5 and TRBJ2-6; TRBD2 aligns across 14 bases. Germline V lookup: CDR1 LGHNT, CDR2 FRNRAP. After removal of 0 bases from V and 3 bases from J, the junction contained 10 bases not matched to a gene. CDR3 length: 21 residues. The CDR3 nucleotides are TGTGCTAGTGGTTTGGTTCTGCCGGGACTAGCGGGGGCTGGTGGGGCCAACGTCCTGACTTTC. It translates to CASGLVLPGLAGAGGANVLTF.

This rearrangement joins TRBV6-2 or TRBV6-3 to TRBJ1-4; D not resolved. The CDR3 has 14 amino acids. Trimming cost V 4 bases and J 2 bases, with 8 bases left between them. Germline CDR1 and CDR2: MNHEY and SVGEGT. The CDR3 DNA sequence: TGTGCCAGCAGTTCAGCGGGCACTAATGAAAAACTGTTTTTT. This translates into CASSSAGTNEKLFF.

The chain carries TRBV5-5 and TRBJ2-3; no definite D call. Per the germline V gene, CDR1 is SGHKS and CDR2 is YYEKEE (reference sequence). The germline V and J ends were trimmed by 2 bases and 2 bases, with 15 bases remaining between them. This CDR3 spans 16 amino acids. This CDR3 reads CASSFEPKPYTDTQYF. CDR3 nucleotide sequence: TGTGCCAGCAGCTTTGAACCAAAGCCTTACACAGATACGCAGTATTTT.

This chain uses TRBV24-1 with TRBJ1-2; no clear D gene. Germline V gives CDR1 KGHDR, CDR2 SFDVKD. The V end lost 1 base, the J end lost 4 bases, and 12 bases lay between the germline ends. The CDR3 has 15 amino acids. CDR3 nucleotide sequence: TGTGCCACCAGTGATTTCCGGGGATCCGCCTATGGCTACACCTTC. Encoded protein: CATSDFRGSAYGYTF.

V usage is TRBV19 and J usage is TRBJ2-1, with D unresolved. V was cut by 1 base and J by 1 base, with 8 bases left in between. The CDR3 length is 15 residues. Germline CDR1 is LNHDA and CDR2 is SQIVND (reference sequence). The CDR3 here is CASSIGLVSYNEQFF. The CDR3 bases are TGTGCCAGTAGTATAGGGCTAGTTTCCTACAATGAGCAGTTCTTC.

V and J are TRBV9 and TRBJ2-5, with a tentative D call TRBD1 (5 bases). Per the germline V gene, CDR1 is SGDLS and CDR2 is YYNGEE. The ends were cut back, 3 bases at V and 7 bases at J, with 19 bases in the middle. The CDR3 has 15 residues. The CDR3 region has the DNA TGTGCCAGCAGCGCTACGCAGGGAACGTTTGTGACCCAGTACTTC. It specifies CASSATQGTFVTQYF.

The gene calls are TRBV9 and TRBJ2-1, with 9 positions matching TRBD2. This CDR3 is 18 amino acids long. CDR1 and CDR2 from the germline V gene are SGDLS and YYNGEE. Trimming took 0 bases from V and 0 from J; bases not matched to a gene: 7. The DNA of the CDR3 is TGTGCCAGCAGCGTAGCTAGCGGTAGCGGGAGCTCCTACAATGAGCAGTTCTTC. Translated, it gives CASSVASGSGSSYNEQFF. The full variable domain, with the rest looked up from reference TRBV9 and TRBJ2-1, is DSGVTQTPKHLITATGQRVTLRCSPRSGDLSVYWYQQSLDQGLQFLIQYYNGEERAKGNILERFSAQQFPDLHSELNLSSLELGDSALYFCASSVASGSGSSYNEQFFGPGTRLTVL.

The rearrangement joins TRBV19 to TRBJ1-2; 9 bases align to TRBD1. The CDR3 has 13 amino acids. J was trimmed by 8 bases and V by 6 bases; bases with no gene match: 7. Per germline, CDR1 LNHDA and CDR2 SQIVND (reference sequence). CDR3 sequence reads: CASSHTGGQGYTF. The CDR3 DNA is TGTGCCAGTAGCCATACAGGGGGCCAGGGCTACACCTTC.

V gene TRBV7-9 combines with J gene TRBJ1-5; TRBD1 might be the D (6 bases). Between the trimmed V and J ends, which lost 1 base and 2 bases, there was a span of 9 bases. The CDR3 is 15 residues long. Looked up from germline, CDR1 is SEHNR and CDR2 is FQNEAQ (reference sequence). The CDR3 reads CASSLVDRGNQPQHF. DNA for the CDR3: TGTGCCAGCAGCTTAGTGGACAGAGGCAATCAGCCCCAGCATTTT.

The CDR3 nucleotides read TGTGCCAGCAGCCGAGCTTCATGGGCCACGAACACCGGGGAGCTGTTTTTT. Protein product: CASSRASWATNTGELFF. The V gene is TRBV4-2, the J gene TRBJ2-2; D not certain. The V end was cut by 4 bases, the J end by 0 bases, with 15 bases between. This CDR3 has 17 residues. Germline V gene sequence: CDR1 LGHNA, CDR2 YNFKEQ.

V and J are TRBV7-8 and TRBJ2-5, with a tentative D call TRBD2 (6 bases). V lost 0 bases and J lost 4, with 12 bases in between. The CDR3 is 15 residues long. Germline CDR1 is SGHVS and CDR2 is FQNEAQ. DNA for the CDR3: TGTGCCAGCAGCTTAGCGGCTGGGCGGGGAGAGACCCAGTACTTC. Translated: CASSLAAGRGETQYF.

The rearrangement links TRBV19 to TRBJ2-2, with 8 nucleotides matching TRBD2. CDR1 is LNHDA, CDR2 SQIVND, per germline (reference sequence). This CDR3 is 15 amino acids long. Unmatched junction bases numbered 6, after V lost 3 bases and J lost 6 bases. The CDR3 loop reads CASSMASGPSGELFF. For the CDR3, the DNA is TGTGCCAGTAGTATGGCTAGCGGGCCCTCCGGGGAGCTGTTTTTT.

V gene TRBV2 combines with J gene TRBJ2-1; TRBD2 matches 14 bases. V shed 6 bases and J 8 bases; nucleotides not matched to a gene: 6. Germline lookup yields CDR1 SNHLY and CDR2 FYNNEI. CDR3 length equals 15 residues. CDR3 nucleotides: TGTGCCAGCAGAGGACTAGCGGGAGGCCCCGATGAGCAGTTCTTC. Protein: CASRGLAGGPDEQFF.

This clone was seen ten or more times. The chain links TRBV2 to TRBJ1-4; D is possibly TRBD1 (5 bases). The CDR3 spans 18 residues. Germline V gene lookup returns CDR1 SNHLY and CDR2 FYNNEI. The V end lost 7 bases, the J end lost 0 bases, and 21 bases lay between the germline ends. As DNA, the CDR3 is TGTGCCAGCAATGAGTTCTTAGGACACTTTTCAACTAATGAAAAACTGTTTTTT. Translation gives CASNEFLGHFSTNEKLFF. The full variable domain, its missing parts supplied by reference TRBV2 and TRBJ1-4, is EPEVTQTPSHQVTQMGQEVILRCVPISNHLYFYWYRQILGQKVEFLVSFYNNEISEKSEIFDDQFSVERPDGSNFTLKIRSTKLEDSAMYFCASNEFLGHFSTNEKLFFGSGTQLSVL.

V usage is TRBV5-1 and J usage is TRBJ2-1; 9 bases are a match to TRBD2. The CDR3 sequence is 17 residues long. V shed 0 bases, J shed 4 bases, and the junction held 8 bases outside the gene matches. Germline-derived CDR1 and CDR2 are SGHRS and YFSETQ. The CDR3 is CASSLELRLAGYNEQFF. In nucleotides, the CDR3 is TGCGCCAGCAGCTTGGAACTGCGGCTAGCGGGGTACAATGAGCAGTTCTTC.

V and J are TRBV18 and TRBJ2-7, with D perhaps TRBD1 (5 bases). Trimming took off 0 bases at V and 2 bases at J, with 11 bases between the two ends. CDR3 size: 15 residues. In germline, CDR1 is KGHSH, CDR2 LQKENI. Here the CDR3 DNA reads TGTGCCAGCTCACCACCTCAGGGTCTAACCTACGAGCAGTACTTC. Translated, it gives CASSPPQGLTYEQYF.

The CDR3, as DNA: TGTGCCAGCAGCCAAGTTCGTAGCACCGGGGAGCTGTTTTTT. Translating gives CASSQVRSTGELFF. V gene TRBV14 combines with J gene TRBJ2-2; D remains ambiguous. V was trimmed by 1 base and J by 4 bases, leaving 7 bases between them. The CDR3 is made up of 14 amino acids. From germline, CDR1 is SGHDN and CDR2 FVKESK.

The rearrangement uses TRBV2 and TRBJ1-2; the match to TRBD1 covers 9 bases. The CDR3 spans 14 residues. Germline V gives CDR1 SNHLY, CDR2 FYNNEI. Trimming at V came to 5 bases and at J to 4 bases, leaving 5 bases not matched to a gene. For the CDR3, the DNA is TGTGCCAGCAGTCAATTACAGGGGGCCTATGGCTACACCTTC. Residues: CASSQLQGAYGYTF.

The J gene is TRBJ1-1, the V gene TRBV6-1; TRBD1 agrees at 8 bases. The germline V gene has CDR1 MNHNS and CDR2 SASEGT. The CDR3 runs to 18 residues. J lost 1 base, V lost 2 bases, and 12 bases had no gene match. CDR3: CASSELPGQGAGNTEAFF. DNA for the CDR3: TGTGCCAGCAGTGAACTACCGGGGCAGGGGGCTGGGAACACTGAAGCTTTCTTT.

The chain recombines TRBV5-1 with TRBJ1-5; no clear D. Germline V gene sequence: CDR1 SGHRS, CDR2 YFSETQ. The V end was cut by 4 bases, the J end by 2 bases, with 16 bases between. This CDR3 is built from 16 residues. CDR3 residues: CASSPNPENGNQPQHF. DNA of the CDR3: TGCGCCAGCAGCCCCAACCCCGAGAATGGCAATCAGCCCCAGCATTTT. Supplemented by reference TRBV5-1 and TRBJ1-5, the full variable domain reads KAGVTQTPRYLIKTRGQQVTLSCSPISGHRSVSWYQQTPGQGLQFLFEYFSETQRNKGNFPGRFSGRQFSNSRSEMNVSTLELGDSALYLCASSPNPENGNQPQHFGDGTRLSIL.

As regards this clone: The sample has other DNA sequences that encode this CDR3 too. The gene calls are TRBV12-3 or TRBV12-4 and TRBJ2-7; 8 nucleotides agree with TRBD1. J lost 3 bases, V lost 5 bases, and 3 bases had no gene match. This CDR3 is 13 amino acids long. This CDR3 reads CASSPGQGYEQYF. The CDR3 DNA is TGTGCCAGCAGTCCCGGACAGGGCTACGAGCAGTACTTC.

The genes are TRBV19 and TRBJ1-3; D gene uncertain. Germline V lookup: CDR1 LNHDA, CDR2 SQIVND (reference sequence). The V and J ends lost 2 bases and 0 bases respectively, with 5 bases between them. The CDR3 loop spans 14 amino acids. CDR3 protein: CASSINTSGNTIYF. For the CDR3, the DNA is TGTGCCAGTAGTATAAACACCTCTGGAAACACCATATATTTT.

This clone has a single count. The genes are TRBV11-3 and TRBJ2-3; 10 nucleotides agree with TRBD2. V shed 5 bases and J 3 bases; nucleotides not matched to a gene: 5. Germline V gene data show CDR1 as SGHNT and CDR2 as YENEEA. This CDR3 contains 15 residues. The CDR3 spells CASSPGTSETDTQYF. DNA of the CDR3: TGTGCCAGCAGCCCCGGGACTAGCGAAACAGATACGCAGTATTTT.

V is TRBV27 and J is TRBJ2-1; 11 bases are a match to TRBD2. J lost 9 bases, V lost 2 bases, and 9 bases had no gene match. The CDR3 loop spans 16 amino acids. CDR1 is MNHEY and CDR2 is SMNVEV in the germline V gene (reference sequence). The CDR3 region has the DNA TGTGCCAGCAGTTTAAGTATAGCGGGAGGGGAGATTGAGCAGTTCTTC. Its translation: CASSLSIAGGEIEQFF.

The CDR3 region is CASSSLTGGGQPQHF. The DNA of the CDR3 is TGTGCCAGCAGTTCCTTGACAGGGGGCGGACAGCCCCAGCATTTT. The chain combines TRBV6-5 with TRBJ1-5; 10 bases align to TRBD1. In germline, CDR1 is MNHEY, CDR2 SVGAGI. The V and J ends lost 4 bases and 7 bases, in that order; junction bases with no gene match: 7. The CDR3 sequence is 15 residues long.

The rearrangement uses TRBV11-2 and TRBJ2-7, with a tentative D call TRBD1 (6 bases). The V gene's germline CDR1 is SGHAT and CDR2 FQNNGV. V was cut by 5 bases and J by 3 bases, with 20 bases left in between. This CDR3 spans 16 amino acids. The CDR3 region is CASSQSRGRGDYEQYF. CDR3 coding DNA: TGTGCCAGCAGCCAATCCCGGGGCAGGGGCGACTACGAGCAGTACTTC.

The chain joins TRBV25-1 to TRBJ1-2, with D perhaps TRBD1 (5 bases). This CDR3 spans 12 amino acids. V lost 8 bases, J lost 4 bases, and 11 bases lay in between. Germline V gene lookup returns CDR1 MGHDK and CDR2 SYGVNS. The CDR3 protein is CASLGGFYGYTF. CDR3 coding DNA: TGTGCCAGCCTTGGGGGGTTCTATGGCTACACCTTC.